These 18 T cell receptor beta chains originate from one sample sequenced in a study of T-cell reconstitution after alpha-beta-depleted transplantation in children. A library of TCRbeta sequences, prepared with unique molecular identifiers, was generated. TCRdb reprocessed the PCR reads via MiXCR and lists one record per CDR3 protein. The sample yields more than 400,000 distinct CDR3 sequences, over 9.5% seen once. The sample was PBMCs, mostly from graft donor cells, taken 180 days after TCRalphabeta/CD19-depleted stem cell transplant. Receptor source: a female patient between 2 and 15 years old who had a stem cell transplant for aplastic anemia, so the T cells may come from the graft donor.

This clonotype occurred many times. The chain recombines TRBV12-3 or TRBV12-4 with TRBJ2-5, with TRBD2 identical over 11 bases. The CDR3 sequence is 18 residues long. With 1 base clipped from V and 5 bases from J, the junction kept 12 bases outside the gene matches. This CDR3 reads CASSLGGLLAGGWETQYF. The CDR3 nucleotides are TGTGCCAGCAGTTTAGGAGGCCTCCTAGCGGGAGGATGGGAGACCCAGTACTTC.

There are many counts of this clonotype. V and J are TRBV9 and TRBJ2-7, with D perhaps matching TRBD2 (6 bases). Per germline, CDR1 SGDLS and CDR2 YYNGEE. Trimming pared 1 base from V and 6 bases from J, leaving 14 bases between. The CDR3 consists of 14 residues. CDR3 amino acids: CASSVSSGALEQYF. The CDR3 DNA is TGTGCCAGCAGCGTATCTTCGGGAGCCCTCGAGCAGTACTTC.

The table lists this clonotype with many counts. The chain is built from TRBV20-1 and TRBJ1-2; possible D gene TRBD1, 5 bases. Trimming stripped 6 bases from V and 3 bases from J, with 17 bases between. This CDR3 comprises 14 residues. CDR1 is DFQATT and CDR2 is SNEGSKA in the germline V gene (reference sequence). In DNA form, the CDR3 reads TGCAGTGCCCCTGGGGACGTGGGCCACTATGGCTACACCTTC. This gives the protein CSAPGDVGHYGYTF.

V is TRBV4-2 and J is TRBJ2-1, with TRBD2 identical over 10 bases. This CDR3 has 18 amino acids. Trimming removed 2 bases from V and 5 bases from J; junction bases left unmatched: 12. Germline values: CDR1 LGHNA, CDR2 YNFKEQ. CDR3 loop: CASSQIAFSGLADNEQFF. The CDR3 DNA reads TGTGCCAGCAGCCAAATCGCCTTTTCAGGACTAGCGGACAATGAGCAGTTCTTC.

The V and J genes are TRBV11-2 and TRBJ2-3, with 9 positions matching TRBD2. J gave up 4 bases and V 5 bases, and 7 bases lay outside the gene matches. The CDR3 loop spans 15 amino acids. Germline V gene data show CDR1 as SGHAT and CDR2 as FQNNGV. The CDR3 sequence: CASSTRLAEADTQYF. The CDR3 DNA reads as TGTGCCAGCAGCACTCGACTAGCGGAGGCAGATACGCAGTATTTT. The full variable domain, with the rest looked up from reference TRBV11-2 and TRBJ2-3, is EAGVAQSPRYKIIEKRQSVAFWCNPISGHATLYWYQQILGQGPKLLIQFQNNGVVDDSQLPKDRFSAERLKGVDSTLKIQPAKLEDSAVYLCASSTRLAEADTQYFGPGTRLTVL.

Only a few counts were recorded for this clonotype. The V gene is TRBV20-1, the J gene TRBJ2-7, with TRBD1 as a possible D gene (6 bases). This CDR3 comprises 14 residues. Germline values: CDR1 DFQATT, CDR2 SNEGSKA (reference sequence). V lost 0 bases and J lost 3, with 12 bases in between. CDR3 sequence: CSARDNQTGYEQYV. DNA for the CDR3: TGCAGTGCTAGAGACAATCAGACAGGCTACGAGCAGTACGTC.

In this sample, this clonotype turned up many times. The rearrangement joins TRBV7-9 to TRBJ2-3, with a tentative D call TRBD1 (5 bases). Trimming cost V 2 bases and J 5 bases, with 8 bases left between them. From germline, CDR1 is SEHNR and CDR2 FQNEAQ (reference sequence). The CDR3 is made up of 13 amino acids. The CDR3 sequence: CASSLWGQDTQYF. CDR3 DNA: TGTGCCAGCAGCTTATGGGGCCAAGATACGCAGTATTTT.

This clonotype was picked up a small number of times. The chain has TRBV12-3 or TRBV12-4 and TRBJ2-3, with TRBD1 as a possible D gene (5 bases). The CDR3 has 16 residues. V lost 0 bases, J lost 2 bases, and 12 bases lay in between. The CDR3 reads CASSLAPGHDTDTQYF. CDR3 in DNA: TGTGCCAGCAGTTTAGCGCCCGGACACGACACAGATACGCAGTATTTT.

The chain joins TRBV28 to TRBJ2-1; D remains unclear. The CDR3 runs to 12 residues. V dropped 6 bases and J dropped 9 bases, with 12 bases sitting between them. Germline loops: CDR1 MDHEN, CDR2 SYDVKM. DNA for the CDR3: TGTGCCAGCAGAAGGGCCGTCGGTGAGCAGTTCTTC. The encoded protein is CASRRAVGEQFF.

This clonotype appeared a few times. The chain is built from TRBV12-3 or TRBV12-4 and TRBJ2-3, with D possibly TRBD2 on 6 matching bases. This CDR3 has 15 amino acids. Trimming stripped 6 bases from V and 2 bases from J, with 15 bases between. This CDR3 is CASSQGLDVTDTQYF. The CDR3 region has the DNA TGTGCCAGCAGCCAGGGACTTGATGTCACAGATACGCAGTATTTT.

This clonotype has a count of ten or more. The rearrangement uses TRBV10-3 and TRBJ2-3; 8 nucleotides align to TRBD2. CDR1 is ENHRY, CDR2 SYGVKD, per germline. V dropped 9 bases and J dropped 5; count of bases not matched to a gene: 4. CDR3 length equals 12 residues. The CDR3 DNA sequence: TGTGCCATTGGACTAGCTGAAGATACGCAGTATTTT. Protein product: CAIGLAEDTQYF.

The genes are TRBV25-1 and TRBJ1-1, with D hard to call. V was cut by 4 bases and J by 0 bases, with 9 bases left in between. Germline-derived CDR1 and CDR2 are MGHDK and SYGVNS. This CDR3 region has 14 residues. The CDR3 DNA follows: TGTGCCAGCAGTGCCTACTGGATGAACACTGAAGCTTTCTTT. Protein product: CASSAYWMNTEAFF.

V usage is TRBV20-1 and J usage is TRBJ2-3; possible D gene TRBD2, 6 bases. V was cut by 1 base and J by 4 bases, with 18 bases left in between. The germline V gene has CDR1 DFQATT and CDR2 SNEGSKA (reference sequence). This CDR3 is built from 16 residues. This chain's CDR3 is CSARVGLAMIADTQYF. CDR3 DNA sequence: TGCAGTGCTAGAGTGGGTCTAGCGATGATAGCAGATACGCAGTATTTT.

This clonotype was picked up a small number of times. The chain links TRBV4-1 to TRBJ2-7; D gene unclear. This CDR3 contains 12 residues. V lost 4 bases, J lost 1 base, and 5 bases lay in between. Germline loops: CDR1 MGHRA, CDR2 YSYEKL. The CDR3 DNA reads TGCGCCAGCAGCCCGTTATCCTACGAGCAGTACGTC. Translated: CASSPLSYEQYV.

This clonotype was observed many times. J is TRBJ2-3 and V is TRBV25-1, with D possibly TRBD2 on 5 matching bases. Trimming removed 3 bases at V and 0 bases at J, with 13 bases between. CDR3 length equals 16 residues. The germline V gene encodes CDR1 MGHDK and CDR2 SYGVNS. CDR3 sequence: CASSEGVAQSTDTQYF. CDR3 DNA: TGTGCCAGCAGTGAGGGTGTAGCGCAAAGCACAGATACGCAGTATTTT.

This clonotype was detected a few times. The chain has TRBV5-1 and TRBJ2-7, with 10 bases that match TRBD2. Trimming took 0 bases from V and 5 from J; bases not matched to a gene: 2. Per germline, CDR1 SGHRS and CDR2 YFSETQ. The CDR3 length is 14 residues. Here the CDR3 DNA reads TGCGCCAGCAGCTTGGCTCTAGCGGGAGACGAGCAGTACTTC. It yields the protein CASSLALAGDEQYF.

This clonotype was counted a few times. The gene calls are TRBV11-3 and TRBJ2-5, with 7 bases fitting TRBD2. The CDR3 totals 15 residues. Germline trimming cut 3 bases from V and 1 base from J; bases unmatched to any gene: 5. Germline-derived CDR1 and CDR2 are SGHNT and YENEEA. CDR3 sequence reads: CASSFPSGVQETQYF. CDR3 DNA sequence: TGTGCCAGCAGCTTCCCTAGCGGAGTCCAAGAGACCCAGTACTTC.

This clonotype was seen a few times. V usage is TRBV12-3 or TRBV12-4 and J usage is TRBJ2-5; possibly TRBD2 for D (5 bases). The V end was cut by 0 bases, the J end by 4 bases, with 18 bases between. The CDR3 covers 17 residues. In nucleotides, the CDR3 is TGTGCCAGCAGTTTAGCGGCGGCGGGCAAGCGAGCAGAGACCCAGTACTTC. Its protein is CASSLAAAGKRAETQYF.